A single sample gave rise to the 29 T cell receptor beta chains below, sequenced in a study of T cell responses to AZD1222 COVID-19 vaccine. TCRdb keeps only in-frame clones here, not all; method: immunoSEQ multiplex PCR. The sample lists about 130,000 clones, around 89% seen once, with about 9.9% in the top ten. The material sequenced was peripheral blood, taken 28 days after the second AZD1222 dose. The source is an adult who received the AZD1222 COVID-19 vaccine.

The count of this clone is one. This chain joins TRBV6-5 and TRBJ1-5; no definite D call. The V and J ends lost 6 bases and 4 bases respectively, with 10 bases between them. CDR3 length: 13 amino acids. CDR1 is MNHEY, CDR2 SVGAGI, per germline. The CDR3 DNA follows: TGTGCCAGCAGCACCCAAGAAAATCAGCCCCAGCATTTT. This translates into CASSTQENQPQHF.

This clone has just one count. V usage is TRBV7-9 and J usage is TRBJ2-7, with 8 bases aligning to TRBD2. Germline V gene sequence: CDR1 SEHNR, CDR2 FQNEAQ (reference sequence). This CDR3 spans 14 amino acids. V was clipped by 6 bases and J by 2 bases; unmatched bases: 6. The CDR3 region has the DNA TGTGCCAGCAGGGAAGCGGGAGCCCCCTACGAGCAGTACTTC. It codes for CASREAGAPYEQYF.

V is TRBV5-1 and J is TRBJ1-1; 9 nucleotides agree with TRBD1. Germline-derived CDR1 and CDR2 are SGHRS and YFSETQ. The CDR3 is made up of 13 amino acids. The junction had 8 bases not matched to a gene; V was cut back by 7 bases and J by 7 bases. CDR3 sequence: CASSDRGFGEAFF. Here the CDR3 DNA reads TGCGCCAGCTCGGACAGGGGCTTTGGTGAAGCTTTCTTT.

This clone was detected only once. This chain links TRBV20-1 with TRBJ1-2; D not certain. CDR1 is DFQATT, CDR2 SNEGSKA, per germline (reference sequence). V dropped 3 bases and J dropped 7 bases, with 9 bases sitting between them. This CDR3 spans 11 amino acids. This CDR3 reads CSASPRAGYTF. Written as DNA, the CDR3 is TGCAGTGCTAGTCCCCGGGCTGGCTACACCTTC.

This sequence joins TRBV5-8 and TRBJ1-5; no firm D call. The length of the CDR3 is 14 residues. Trimming removed 5 bases from V and 2 bases from J, with 11 bases in between. CDR1 is SGHTS, CDR2 YDEGEE, per germline. DNA for the CDR3: TGTGCCAGCAGACTTTACGCGGGCAATCAGCCCCAGCATTTT. This gives the protein CASRLYAGNQPQHF.

This chain uses TRBV3-1 (or the pseudogene TRBV3-2) with TRBJ2-3; weak D call: TRBD2 (5 bases). Deletions cut 1 base from V and 2 bases from J, with 10 bases between. The CDR3 extends over 15 amino acids. CDR1 is LGHDT and CDR2 is YNNKEL in the germline V gene (reference sequence). CDR3 nucleotides: TGTGCCAGCAGCCAAGGACTAAAACTCACAGATACGCAGTATTTT. This gives the protein CASSQGLKLTDTQYF.

This clone was counted a few times. Different DNA sequences within this sample yield the same CDR3. V is TRBV5-6 and J is TRBJ1-5, with TRBD1 identical over 8 bases. The V gene's germline CDR1 is SGHDT and CDR2 YYEEEE. J was trimmed by 2 bases and V by 0 bases; bases with no gene match: 4. The CDR3 is made up of 16 amino acids. This CDR3 reads CASSLGAGGGNQPQHF. In nucleotides, the CDR3 is TGTGCCAGCAGCTTGGGGGCAGGGGGCGGCAATCAGCCCCAGCATTTT.

This clone occurred once. This sequence joins TRBV19 and TRBJ1-1; 7 bases line up with TRBD1. This CDR3 region has 16 residues. Germline loops: CDR1 LNHDA, CDR2 SQIVND (reference sequence). V lost 5 bases and J lost 3; bases outside the gene matches: 12. DNA of the CDR3: TGTGCCAGTAGTCCCCTTTCGGGAGACAGGGACACTGAAGCTTTCTTT. Translating it yields CASSPLSGDRDTEAFF.

This sequence joins TRBV6-6 and TRBJ2-5; TRBD2 matches 10 bases. The germline V gene encodes CDR1 MNHNY and CDR2 SVGAGI (reference sequence). V lost 2 bases to trimming and J lost 4 bases; unmatched junction nucleotides: 4. This CDR3 has 15 residues. The CDR3 is CASSYQRGGSETQYF. CDR3 DNA sequence: TGTGCCAGCAGTTACCAGCGGGGGGGTTCAGAGACCCAGTACTTC.

The chain joins TRBV10-2 to TRBJ1-5; 9 bases map to TRBD1. Trimming removed 7 bases from V and 0 bases from J; junction bases left unmatched: 13. The CDR3 is 18 residues long. Germline CDR1 and CDR2: WSHSY and SAAADI. CDR3 coding DNA: TGCGCCAGCACCGGGGGGGGACAGGGAGTTGGTAGCAATCAGCCCCAGCATTTT. Its protein product is CASTGGGQGVGSNQPQHF.

The rearrangement joins TRBV19 to TRBJ1-2; possible D gene TRBD1, 5 bases. Germline V gene data show CDR1 as LNHDA and CDR2 as SQIVND (reference sequence). Trimming took 3 bases from V and 5 from J, leaving 13 bases between them. The CDR3 length is 14 residues. The CDR3 nucleotides are TGTGCCAGTAGTATGAGGGGAAAGGAATATGGCTACACCTTC. The encoded protein is CASSMRGKEYGYTF.

This chain joins TRBV11-3 and TRBJ2-1, with 11 bases matching TRBD2. The germline CDR1 and CDR2 sequences are SGHNT and YENEEA. There are 16 residues in the CDR3. V dropped 2 bases and J dropped 9; count of bases not matched to a gene: 9. The DNA for the CDR3 is TGTGCCAGCAGCTTATTCTATAGCGGGGGGGCTGGTGAGCAGTTCTTC. This codes for CASSLFYSGGAGEQFF.

This clone was seen a single time. This chain uses TRBV4-2 with TRBJ1-4, with TRBD1 as a possible D gene (5 bases). The V end was cut by 8 bases, the J end by 7 bases, with 17 bases between. Germline V lookup: CDR1 LGHNA, CDR2 YNFKEQ. This CDR3 comprises 14 residues. CDR3 sequence: CASQLVGGGEKLFF. As DNA, the CDR3 is TGTGCCAGCCAACTCGTCGGGGGAGGTGAAAAACTGTTTTTT.

This clone has a single count. The chain carries TRBV7-9 and TRBJ2-1; 10 bases are a match to TRBD2. The CDR3 is 15 amino acids. Germline V CDR1 and CDR2: SEHNR, FQNEAQ (reference sequence). Trimming took 7 bases from V and 4 from J; bases not matched to a gene: 7. The CDR3 loop reads CASTQAGGPYNEQFF. In DNA, the CDR3 is TGTGCCAGCACTCAAGCGGGAGGGCCTTACAATGAGCAGTTCTTC.

The chain employs TRBV10-1 and TRBJ1-4; a weak D match, TRBD1 (6 bases). Trimming took off 9 bases at V and 3 bases at J, with 17 bases between the two ends. The CDR3 loop spans 15 amino acids. Germline lookup yields CDR1 WNHNN and CDR2 SYGVQD (reference sequence). DNA for the CDR3: TGCGCCAGAGATATAACAGGGAGGTCTAATGAAAAACTGTTTTTT. Amino acids: CARDITGRSNEKLFF.

The chain combines TRBV6-6 with TRBJ2-1, with 7 positions matching TRBD2. V lost 4 bases and J lost 0; bases outside the gene matches: 3. The CDR3 extends over 15 amino acids. Germline values: CDR1 MNHNY, CDR2 SVGAGI (reference sequence). CDR3 residues: CASSWKRDSYNEQFF. The CDR3 DNA is TGTGCCAGCAGTTGGAAGCGGGACTCCTACAATGAGCAGTTCTTC.

The chain employs TRBV19 and TRBJ1-5, with D perhaps matching TRBD1 (6 bases). From germline, CDR1 is LNHDA and CDR2 SQIVND (reference sequence). Trimming shortened V by 5 bases and J by 6 bases, and 14 bases separated the two germline ends. The CDR3 runs 14 residues. CDR3 amino acids: CASSLGAPGQPQHF. In nucleotides, the CDR3 is TGTGCCAGTAGTTTGGGGGCGCCGGGTCAGCCCCAGCATTTT. The variable domain in full, completed from reference TRBV19 and TRBJ1-5, reads DGGITQSPKYLFRKEGQNVTLSCEQNLNHDAMYWYRQDPGQGLRLIYYSQIVNDFQKGDIAEGYSVSREKKESFPLTVTSAQKNPTAFYLCASSLGAPGQPQHFGDGTRLSIL.

The chain combines TRBV7-2 with TRBJ1-4; 8 bases line up with TRBD1. Germline trimming cut 5 bases from V and 0 bases from J; bases unmatched to any gene: 11. The V gene's germline CDR1 is SGHTA and CDR2 FQGNSA. The CDR3 has 18 amino acids. The CDR3 sequence is CASSPRQGRQTTNEKLFF. The CDR3 coding sequence is TGTGCCAGCAGCCCCCGACAGGGGAGGCAGACAACTAATGAAAAACTGTTTTTT. The whole variable domain, filled in from reference TRBV7-2 and TRBJ1-4, reads GAGVSQSPSNKVTEKGKDVELRCDPISGHTALYWYRQSLGQGLEFLIYFQGNSAPDKSGLPSDRFSAERTGGSVSTLTIQRTQQEDSAVYLCASSPRQGRQTTNEKLFFGSGTQLSVL.

The gene calls are TRBV5-1 and TRBJ2-5; D may be TRBD2 (5 bases). This CDR3 spans 14 amino acids. Trimming shortened V by 2 bases and J by 1 base, and 9 bases separated the two germline ends. Germline CDR1 and CDR2: SGHRS and YFSETQ. CDR3 sequence (DNA): TGCGCCAGCAGCTTTTCTAGCAGCCAAGAGACCCAGTACTTC. Its protein product is CASSFSSSQETQYF.

The chain is built from TRBV28 and TRBJ1-5; 9 bases match TRBD1. Germline CDR1 reads MDHEN; CDR2 reads SYDVKM. The CDR3 length is 13 residues. Losses at the gene ends were 6 bases for V and 5 bases for J; bases not matched to a gene: 2. CDR3 loop: CASRQGADQPQHF. In DNA, the CDR3 is TGTGCCAGCAGACAGGGGGCCGATCAGCCCCAGCATTTT.

The J gene is TRBJ1-6, the V gene TRBV27, with 11 nucleotides matching TRBD1. Germline CDR1 and CDR2: MNHEY and SMNVEV (reference sequence). The ends lost 5 bases at V and 10 bases at J; junction bases unmatched: 7. This CDR3 region has 15 residues. DNA for the CDR3: TGTGCCAGCAGTCCTACGGGACAGGGGGAATCACCCCTCCACTTT. As protein: CASSPTGQGESPLHF.

The chain couples TRBV27 to TRBJ1-5; D ambiguous. CDR1 MNHEY and CDR2 SMNVEV come from the germline V gene (reference sequence). The V end lost 6 bases, the J end lost 5 bases, and 17 bases lay between the germline ends. The length of the CDR3 is 15 residues. The CDR3: CASRGAAAPDQPQHF. The CDR3 DNA follows: TGTGCCAGCAGAGGCGCTGCGGCTCCCGATCAGCCCCAGCATTTT.

The chain links TRBV6-5 to TRBJ1-1; D uncertain. This CDR3 contains 12 residues. Trimming stripped 7 bases from V and 3 bases from J, with 9 bases between. Germline V gives CDR1 MNHEY, CDR2 SVGAGI. The CDR3 region has the DNA TGTGCCAGCACGTTAACGCACACTGAAGCTTTCTTT. Protein sequence: CASTLTHTEAFF.

This clone was observed a few times. The genes are TRBV5-6 and TRBJ2-7, with D tentatively TRBD1 or TRBD2 (5 bases each). This CDR3 is 14 amino acids long. Germline V gene sequence: CDR1 SGHDT, CDR2 YYEEEE. V was shortened by 1 base and J by 3 bases, with 11 bases between the two germline ends. CDR3 nucleotide sequence: TGTGCCAGCAGCTTGTCCTCAGGGAGCTACGAGCAGTACTTC. Translated, it gives CASSLSSGSYEQYF.

This clone occurred a few times. The chain carries TRBV30 and TRBJ2-2; D is unclear. V dropped 0 bases and J dropped 6 bases, with 8 bases sitting between them. The CDR3 is 13 amino acids. Per germline, CDR1 GTSNPN and CDR2 SVGIG (reference sequence). The CDR3 region is CAWSVGVAGELFF. The CDR3, as DNA: TGTGCCTGGAGTGTAGGAGTGGCCGGGGAGCTGTTTTTT.

The chain joins TRBV7-9 to TRBJ1-6; 7 bases are shared with TRBD1. Unmatched junction bases numbered 8, after V lost 5 bases and J lost 7 bases. CDR1 and CDR2 from the germline V gene are SEHNR and FQNEAQ (reference sequence). This CDR3 is built from 15 residues. The CDR3 DNA is TGTGCCAGCAGCCTCTATGGGACAGTCAATTCACCCCTCCACTTT. Translated: CASSLYGTVNSPLHF. The full variable domain, with the rest looked up from reference TRBV7-9 and TRBJ1-6, is DTGVSQNPRHKITKRGQNVTFRCDPISEHNRLYWYRQTLGQGPEFLTYFQNEAQLEKSRLLSDRFSAERPKGSFSTLEIQRTEQGDSAMYLCASSLYGTVNSPLHFGNGTRLTVT.

The genes are TRBV19 and TRBJ1-5, with D hard to call. Germline V CDR1 and CDR2: LNHDA, SQIVND (reference sequence). This CDR3 comprises 12 residues. Trimming removed 7 bases from V and 2 bases from J, with 6 bases in between. CDR3 sequence (DNA): TGTGCCAGTACCGGCCGCAATCAGCCCCAGCATTTT. This gives the protein CASTGRNQPQHF.

J is TRBJ2-3 and V is TRBV6-1, with D tentatively TRBD1 (7 bases). The CDR3 spans 16 residues. Germline values: CDR1 MNHNS, CDR2 SASEGT. V lost 4 bases to trimming and J lost 3 bases, with 17 bases between them. The chain's CDR3 is CASSGPRAGGTDTQYF. The DNA for the CDR3 is TGTGCCAGCAGTGGCCCTAGGGCAGGGGGGACAGATACGCAGTATTTT.

The chain combines TRBV5-1 with TRBJ2-3, with D uncertain. CDR3 length equals 15 residues. Trimming shortened V by 4 bases and J by 2 bases, and 14 bases separated the two germline ends. CDR1 and CDR2 from the germline V gene are SGHRS and YFSETQ. CDR3 amino acids: CASSMARPYTDTQYF. The CDR3 nucleotides read TGCGCCAGCAGCATGGCGAGACCCTACACAGATACGCAGTATTTT.